This T cell receptor (beta chain) was sequenced in a study of blood T cell repertoires in COVID-19. As for the study in general: The origin of the acute and convalescent COVID-19 samples was the United States, Italy and Spain.

Authors' methods: Estimated nucleated cell counts came from reference gene primer amplification. Produced via immunoSEQ multiplex PCR; TCRdb's table is partial and in-frame only. V and J calls and clone size follow that table, whereas D and trimming were derived from the DNA. The repertoire holds about 200,000 clones, with less than 90% as singletons. Per germline, CDR1 SGHRS and CDR2 YFSETQ. This CDR3 has 14 amino acids. V was trimmed by 2 bases and J by 5 bases, leaving 13 bases between them. This clone was detected only once. This receptor was identified in a woman aged 50 to 65 with acute or convalescent COVID-19. This chain joins TRBV5-1 and TRBJ2-5; no reliable D call. The sample consisted of peripheral blood. Here the CDR3 DNA reads TGCGCCAGCAGCTTTTATGGTTCCGGGGAGACCCAGTACTTC. Translating it yields CASSFYGSGETQYF.